This TCR beta chain is from a study of blood T cells in healthy people across ages. Study context: When template switching was applied, about one barcoded beta molecule was captured per two T cells.

Through a sample-barcoded 5' primer and a J-beta primer mix, a second PCR was run for about 6 to 11 cycles. Each cDNA molecule, via a template-switch adaptor with 12 random nucleotides, was tagged. A single record per CDR3 protein comes from TCRdb applying MiXCR to the 5' RACE reads. The sample lists roughly 930,000 distinct CDR3 sequences, about 44% occurring once. Worth noting for this clonotype: The antigen is unknown.

The study recruited healthy Caucasian donors from Russia who were aged about 6 to 90. This CDR3 has 16 residues. Germline loops: CDR1 MGHDK, CDR2 SYGVNS. V lost 4 bases and J lost 1; bases outside the gene matches: 7. Notes on the study in general: Diversity was higher, and naive CD4+ cells more numerous, in long-lived donors than in aged donors.

The chain combines TRBV25-1 with TRBJ1-1; TRBD1 aligns across 9 bases. The material sequenced was blood. This receptor was taken from a man aged 25-45 years in good health. The CDR3 spells CASSADRGLGNTEAFF. The CDR3 DNA reads as TGTGCCAGCAGTGCGGACAGGGGCCTTGGGAACACTGAAGCTTTCTTT.